This T cell receptor (beta chain) originates from a study of Ad26.COV2.S vaccination and SARS-CoV-2 variants. Study-level information: Into the muscle, Ad26.COV2.S was dosed once or twice, 56 days apart.

Worth noting for this clone: The antigen remains unidentified.

CDR3 length: 14 residues. V was pared by 2 bases and J by 1 base, with 9 bases between. Per germline, CDR1 MNHEY and CDR2 SVGAGI. Study results and limitations: Comparability of non-spike TCR breadth was observed across vaccine and placebo recipients. From the TCR breadth and depth analyses, total T cell responses may have been underestimated.

Data came from immunoSEQ multiplex PCR; TCRdb stores just in-frame clones and leaves some out. The table shows just over 350,000 clones, with approximately 84% occurring only once. Indicated treatment: approximately 18 received Ad26.COV2.S at low or high dose, single or two shots; 5 received placebo; per-sample allocation not given. Samples came from day 63 after the first vaccine or placebo injection. An Ad26 vector expressing Wuhan-strain SARS-CoV-2 spike constituted the vaccine. The gene calls are TRBV6-5 and TRBJ2-7; no clear D. The starting material was peripheral blood, obtained in a trial of Ad26.COV2.S vaccine versus placebo. The TCR sequence derives from a person aged 18 to 65 who received the Ad26.COV2.S COVID-19 vaccine or a placebo. The CDR3 DNA reads as TGTGCCAGCAGTTACGGGGTGTCGTCCTACGAGCAGTACTTC. It yields the protein CASSYGVSSYEQYF.